These T cell receptor beta chains were read from a single sample in a study of Ad26.COV2.S vaccination and SARS-CoV-2 variants. Sequencing used immunoSEQ multiplex PCR; TCRdb keeps in-frame clones, though not all of them. The sample has around 500,000 clones, 80% to 90% seen once. The specimen was peripheral blood, collected in a trial of Ad26.COV2.S vaccine versus placebo. The receptors come from a person aged 18-60 years who received the Ad26.COV2.S COVID-19 vaccine or a placebo. Both conserved end residues are part of each CDR3. A D gene is named only where the DNA matches it firmly. Clone size appears in some rows only: once, few, many, or a class for an expanded clone.

size	J	D	V	CDR3	DNA
few	TRBJ2-7	NA	TRBV30	CAWSGEVNQYF	TGTGCCTGGAGTGGAGAGGTCAATCAGTACTTC
NA	TRBJ2-7	NA	TRBV10-2	CASSGDYEQYF	TGCGCCAGCAGTGGTGACTACGAGCAGTACTTC
NA	TRBJ2-1	NA	TRBV3-1/TRBV3-2	CASSQRATYEQFF	TGTGCCAGCAGCCAACGAGCGACCTATGAGCAGTTCTTC
NA	TRBJ2-1	TRBD2	TRBV19	CASSIRGTSGYNEQFF	TGTGCCAGTAGTATTAGAGGGACTAGCGGCTACAATGAGCAGTTCTTC
NA	TRBJ1-5	NA	TRBV28	CASRRPVPNQPQHF	TGTGCCAGCAGAAGGCCAGTACCTAATCAGCCCCAGCATTTT
NA	TRBJ2-1	NA	TRBV13	CASSSPGRSRSYNEQFF	TGTGCCAGCAGCTCCCCAGGACGTTCTCGGTCCTACAATGAGCAGTTCTTC
NA	TRBJ1-1	TRBD1	TRBV6-5	CASSYSTGVRDTEAFF	TGTGCCAGCAGTTACTCGACAGGGGTTAGGGACACTGAAGCTTTCTTT
NA	TRBJ2-1	TRBD2	TRBV3-1/TRBV3-2	CASSQGGRYGNEQFF	TGTGCCAGCAGCCAAGGCGGGAGGTATGGGAATGAGCAGTTCTTC
NA	TRBJ1-2	NA	TRBV7-3	CASSPGTSGGYGYTF	TGTGCCAGCAGCCCCGGGACTTCGGGGGGCTATGGCTACACCTTC
NA	TRBJ2-7	NA	TRBV7-9	CASSSEGHPTSYEQYF	TGTGCCAGCAGCTCGGAGGGACATCCAACGTCCTACGAGCAGTACTTC
NA	TRBJ1-3	NA	TRBV5-4	CASSLDQGRGNTIYF	TGTGCCAGCAGCTTGGATCAGGGTCGGGGAAACACCATATATTTT
NA	TRBJ2-7	TRBD2	TRBV20-1	CSASRTSGTYEQYF	TGCAGTGCTAGTCGGACTAGCGGAACCTACGAGCAGTACTTC
NA	TRBJ1-5	NA	TRBV27	CASSLRSNNQPQHF	TGTGCCAGCAGTTTACGGAGCAACAATCAGCCCCAGCATTTT
once	TRBJ1-1	NA	TRBV20-1	CRGLTGTEAFF	TGTAGAGGATTGACGGGCACTGAAGCTTTCTTT
NA	TRBJ2-7	NA	TRBV7-2	CASSLVRVGEQYF	TGTGCCAGCAGCTTAGTAAGGGTTGGCGAGCAGTACTTC
NA	TRBJ2-3	TRBD1	TRBV25-1	CASSEYPYDRGPDTQYF	TGTGCCAGCAGTGAATATCCATACGACAGGGGCCCAGATACGCAGTATTTT
NA	TRBJ2-1	TRBD1	TRBV4-2	CASSQLLFVDRGQGNEQFF	TGTGCCAGCAGCCAGCTGCTCTTTGTGGACAGGGGGCAAGGTAATGAGCAGTTCTTC
NA	TRBJ2-7	TRBD1	TRBV6-5	CASSLIHQGAEQYF	TGTGCCAGCAGCCTGATACATCAGGGGGCCGAGCAGTACTTC
NA	TRBJ1-5	NA	TRBV12-3/TRBV12-4	CASSLSEQPQHF	TGTGCCAGCAGTTTAAGCGAGCAGCCCCAGCATTTT
NA	TRBJ1-5	NA	TRBV5-8	CASSLGQGRNQPQHF	TGTGCCAGCAGCTTGGGGCAGGGTCGGAATCAGCCCCAGCATTTT
NA	TRBJ1-1	NA	TRBV29-1	CSVGNRGAPEAFF	TGCAGCGTTGGTAATCGGGGGGCACCTGAAGCTTTCTTT
NA	TRBJ2-3	NA	TRBV2	CASSWLGSGDTQYF	TGTGCCAGCTCATGGCTAGGCTCGGGAGATACGCAGTATTTT
NA	TRBJ1-1	NA	TRBV2	CASRPQGDTEAFF	TGTGCCAGCAGACCACAGGGCGACACTGAAGCTTTCTTT
NA	TRBJ2-1	TRBD1	TRBV9	CASSSQGYNEQFF	TGTGCCAGCAGCTCACAGGGGTACAATGAGCAGTTCTTC
few	TRBJ1-5	NA	TRBV28	CASSMQDAYQPQHF	TGTGCCAGCAGTATGCAGGACGCCTATCAGCCCCAGCATTTT
NA	TRBJ2-7	TRBD1	TRBV10-3	CAIKATGRDEQYF	TGTGCCATCAAGGCGACAGGGCGCGACGAGCAGTACTTC
few	TRBJ1-3	NA	TRBV29-1	CSVVQGNTIYF	TGCAGCGTTGTCCAGGGAAACACCATATATTTT
once	TRBJ2-1	TRBD2	TRBV3-1/TRBV3-2	CASSHGGLAGGLHNEQFF	TGTGCCAGCAGCCACGGGGGATTAGCGGGAGGACTACACAATGAGCAGTTCTTC
once	TRBJ2-1	NA	TRBV30	CAWSPGTDAYNEQFF	TGTGCCTGGAGCCCCGGGACTGACGCGTACAATGAGCAGTTCTTC
NA	TRBJ2-5	TRBD1	TRBV7-6	CASSLDRGGETQYF	TGTGCCAGCAGCTTGGACAGGGGGGGAGAGACCCAGTACTTC
NA	TRBJ1-2	NA	TRBV6-5	CASSRARDGYTF	TGTGCCAGCAGCCGTGCTAGAGATGGCTACACCTTC
NA	TRBJ2-5	NA	TRBV27	CANPGQMEGTQYF	TGTGCCAACCCCGGACAGATGGAAGGGACCCAGTACTTC
NA	TRBJ1-2	NA	TRBV4-3	CASSQAIRGNYGYTF	TGCGCCAGCAGCCAAGCTATCAGAGGGAACTATGGCTACACCTTC
NA	TRBJ2-1	TRBD2	TRBV24-1	CATSDPGTSGTYNEQFF	TGTGCCACCAGTGACCCTGGGACTAGCGGGACCTACAATGAGCAGTTCTTC
NA	TRBJ1-1	NA	TRBV3-1/TRBV3-2	CASSQAFPAHEAFF	TGTGCCAGCAGCCAAGCTTTCCCAGCTCATGAAGCTTTCTTT
NA	TRBJ2-7	NA	TRBV3-1/TRBV3-2	CASSRWTGEQYF	TGTGCCAGCAGCCGATGGACCGGCGAGCAGTACTTC
NA	TRBJ2-3	NA	TRBV12-3/TRBV12-4	CASTPSTDTQYF	TGTGCCAGCACCCCCTCGACAGATACGCAGTATTTT